The 19 T cell receptor beta chains reported below all come from one sample, sequenced in a study of cytomegalovirus exposure and HLA in healthy donors. The PCR had 60 Vbeta and 13 Jbeta primers. TCRdb keeps only in-frame clones here, not all; method: immunoSEQ multiplex PCR. The sample shows over 80,000 clones, about four fifths of them seen only once. The sample taken for sequencing was PBMCs. The receptors stem from a man aged 35 to 55 in good health and CMV-seropositive.

This chain uses TRBV6-1 with TRBJ1-6, with D unclear. The CDR3 consists of 15 residues. V was pared by 5 bases and J by 6 bases, with 14 bases between. The germline V gene encodes CDR1 MNHNS and CDR2 SASEGT. This chain's CDR3 is CASSPRVGGNSPLHF. The CDR3 region has the DNA TGTGCCAGCAGTCCCCGGGTGGGTGGTAATTCACCCCTCCACTTT.

The V gene is TRBV2, the J gene TRBJ1-2; a possible D gene is TRBD1 (6 bases). The CDR3 has 13 residues. V was clipped by 6 bases and J by 2 bases, with 10 bases between them. Germline assignment: CDR1 SNHLY and CDR2 FYNNEI. The CDR3 DNA sequence: TGTGCCAGCAGGGGGACAAGCAACTATGGCTACACCTTC. It specifies CASRGTSNYGYTF.

The chain uses TRBV27 and TRBJ2-1; 14 bases line up with TRBD2. Germline V CDR1 and CDR2: MNHEY, SMNVEV (reference sequence). V was pared by 5 bases and J by 9 bases, with 9 bases of the junction left unmatched. CDR3 size: 16 residues. The chain's CDR3 is CASSPQRTSGRTEQFF. DNA for the CDR3: TGTGCCAGCAGTCCCCAGCGGACTAGCGGGAGGACTGAGCAGTTCTTC.

This clone was seen a single time. The chain recombines TRBV19 with TRBJ1-2, with 11 bases matching TRBD1. The germline gives CDR1 LNHDA, CDR2 SQIVND (reference sequence). This CDR3 contains 15 residues. V was pared by 10 bases and J by 1 base, with 8 bases of the junction left unmatched. CDR3 sequence reads: CATGGTGGNNYGYTF. As DNA, the CDR3 is TGTGCCACAGGAGGGACAGGGGGGAATAACTATGGCTACACCTTC. The variable domain in full, completed from reference TRBV19 and TRBJ1-2, reads DGGITQSPKYLFRKEGQNVTLSCEQNLNHDAMYWYRQDPGQGLRLIYYSQIVNDFQKGDIAEGYSVSREKKESFPLTVTSAQKNPTAFYLCATGGTGGNNYGYTFGSGTRLTVV.

J is TRBJ1-2 and V is TRBV19; TRBD1 matches 9 bases. With 4 bases clipped from V and 6 bases from J, the junction kept 9 bases outside the gene matches. The CDR3 consists of 15 residues. Per germline, CDR1 LNHDA and CDR2 SQIVND (reference sequence). As DNA, the CDR3 is TGTGCCAGTAGTACAACCTACAGGGGGCGCGATGGCTACACCTTC. Translating it yields CASSTTYRGRDGYTF.

The gene calls are TRBV28 and TRBJ2-1, with D maybe TRBD2 (6 bases). Trimming stripped 2 bases from V and 10 bases from J, with 15 bases between. CDR3 length: 14 residues. Germline V CDR1 and CDR2: MDHEN, SYDVKM. CDR3: CASSLGYREAEQFF. In DNA form, the CDR3 reads TGTGCCAGCAGTTTAGGTTATAGGGAGGCGGAGCAGTTCTTC.

The chain carries TRBV18 and TRBJ1-2; D gene uncertain. From germline, CDR1 is KGHSH and CDR2 LQKENI. Trimming removed 3 bases from V and 4 bases from J, with 12 bases in between. The CDR3 runs 14 residues. CDR3 in amino acids: CASSPPAQSYGYTF. CDR3 nucleotides: TGTGCCAGCTCACCGCCCGCACAGTCCTATGGCTACACCTTC.

The chain joins TRBV29-1 to TRBJ2-5; D gene ambiguous. CDR1 is SQVTM, CDR2 ANQGSEA, per germline. The CDR3 contains 14 residues. V lost 3 bases and J 1 base, leaving 12 bases between the germline ends. The CDR3 DNA is TGCAGCGTTGACTCGACTCGTATCCAAGAGACCCAGTACTTC. This sequence encodes CSVDSTRIQETQYF.

This chain connects TRBV6-1 to TRBJ2-2, with D possibly TRBD1 on 6 matching bases. Germline loops: CDR1 MNHNS, CDR2 SASEGT. The V end was cut by 8 bases, the J end by 1 base, with 14 bases between. The CDR3 extends over 15 amino acids. CDR3 amino acids: CASGGQTRNTGELFF. Written as DNA, the CDR3 is TGTGCCAGCGGTGGACAGACAAGGAACACCGGGGAGCTGTTTTTT.

The chain couples TRBV7-3 to TRBJ2-4; TRBD2 agrees at 7 bases. The V and J ends lost 5 bases and 5 bases, in that order; junction bases with no gene match: 9. This CDR3 region has 15 residues. The germline CDR1 and CDR2 sequences are SGHTA and FQGTGA. The chain's CDR3 is CASSPRGVKENIQYF. CDR3 nucleotide sequence: TGTGCCAGCAGCCCACGGGGGGTTAAGGAAAACATTCAGTACTTC.

The V and J genes are TRBV5-4 and TRBJ2-3; D is ambiguous. Between the trimmed V and J ends, which lost 4 bases and 0 bases, there was a span of 6 bases. This CDR3 spans 13 amino acids. Germline V lookup: CDR1 SGHNT, CDR2 YYREEE (reference sequence). The CDR3 DNA is TGTGCCAGCAGCCCCTCGAGCACAGATACGCAGTATTTT. It translates to CASSPSSTDTQYF.

This clone was detected a few times. V is TRBV6-5 and J is TRBJ2-3, with D tentatively TRBD2 (6 bases). Germline CDR1 reads MNHEY; CDR2 reads SVGAGI. V shed 0 bases and J shed 5 bases, with 15 bases lying between them. The CDR3 runs to 16 residues. As DNA, the CDR3 is TGTGCCAGCAGTTACTCGGGACGGGGGTTGGAAGATACGCAGTATTTT. Translating gives CASSYSGRGLEDTQYF.

This chain connects TRBV27 to TRBJ1-5; D possibly corresponds to TRBD1 (5 bases). Germline loops: CDR1 MNHEY, CDR2 SMNVEV (reference sequence). CDR3 length equals 13 residues. Trimming shortened V by 2 bases and J by 5 bases, and 7 bases separated the two germline ends. DNA for the CDR3: TGTGCCAGCAGTTTACGGGGGGATCAGCCCCAGCATTTT. Translated: CASSLRGDQPQHF.

This clone appeared once. The V and J genes are TRBV27 and TRBJ2-1; weak D call: TRBD2 (6 bases). Germline lookup yields CDR1 MNHEY and CDR2 SMNVEV (reference sequence). V dropped 4 bases and J dropped 6 bases, with 13 bases sitting between them. The CDR3 contains 14 residues. The CDR3 nucleotides are TGTGCCAGCAGTTCCCCCGGGGGTATCAATGAGCAGTTCTTC. It translates to CASSSPGGINEQFF.

The chain is built from TRBV5-4 and TRBJ1-3; 7 nucleotides agree with TRBD1. J gave up 6 bases and V 4 bases, and 7 bases lay outside the gene matches. The germline V gene encodes CDR1 SGHNT and CDR2 YYREEE (reference sequence). The CDR3 has 14 residues. The CDR3 loop is CASSIGQETNTIYF. Here the CDR3 DNA reads TGTGCCAGCAGCATCGGACAGGAAACAAACACCATATATTTT.

In the case of this clone: Within the sample, other DNA sequences also encode this same CDR3. The CDR3 here is CASSPPSGSLNEQFF. The CDR3, as DNA: TGTGCCAGCTCACCACCGAGCGGGAGTTTAAATGAGCAGTTCTTC. V usage is TRBV18 and J usage is TRBJ2-1, with 8 positions matching TRBD2. In germline, CDR1 is KGHSH, CDR2 LQKENI. The CDR3 covers 15 residues. V dropped 0 bases and J dropped 7; count of bases not matched to a gene: 5.

The chain carries TRBV6-5 and TRBJ1-1; D is undetermined. Germline V lookup: CDR1 MNHEY, CDR2 SVGAGI. The CDR3 has 16 amino acids. Trimming left V 0 bases short and J 6 bases short, with 17 bases between. This CDR3 is CASSYSSPYVTPEAFF. The DNA of the CDR3 is TGTGCCAGCAGTTACTCGAGTCCCTACGTAACCCCTGAAGCTTTCTTT.

As for this clone: The same CDR3 can be traced to other DNA sequences in this sample. The chain uses TRBV5-1 and TRBJ2-7; 8 bases fit TRBD1. Trimming cost V 2 bases and J 2 bases; bases outside gene matches: 3. CDR3 size: 14 residues. Germline V gene sequence: CDR1 SGHRS, CDR2 YFSETQ. The CDR3 is CASSFGQGPYEQYF. The CDR3 DNA sequence: TGCGCCAGCAGCTTTGGACAGGGCCCCTACGAGCAGTACTTC. The complete variable domain, with remaining parts taken from reference TRBV5-1 and TRBJ2-7, reads KAGVTQTPRYLIKTRGQQVTLSCSPISGHRSVSWYQQTPGQGLQFLFEYFSETQRNKGNFPGRFSGRQFSNSRSEMNVSTLELGDSALYLCASSFGQGPYEQYFGPGTRLTVT.

J is TRBJ2-1 and V is TRBV27; no firm D call. Trimming removed 0 bases at V and 6 bases at J, with 6 bases between. CDR1 and CDR2 from the germline V gene are MNHEY and SMNVEV (reference sequence). CDR3 size: 13 residues. CDR3 region: CASSLSYSNEQFF. The CDR3 coding sequence is TGTGCCAGCAGTTTATCATACAGCAATGAGCAGTTCTTC.